Listed here are 5 T cell receptor beta chains from one sample, sequenced in a study of T cells expressing NK-cell markers (dated by TCRdb to 2020 to 2022). The library was generated by 5' RACE. Sequencing took place on an Illumina HiSeq 2000. TCRdb reprocessed the reads, so every CDR3 protein sequence counts as one entry and DNA is not shown. The table held for this sample gives about 150,000 distinct CDR3 sequences. The ten biggest clones cover 20% to 25% of the sample. The sample comprised blood T cells: a sorted CD56 or NKG2C T cell subset, CD4+ or CD8+ T cells, or bulk PBMC T cells (not recorded which). The receptors come from a man aged 18-75 years in good health.

V and J are TRBV19 and TRBJ1-5. The CDR3 sequence is 14 residues long. Germline values: CDR1 LNHDA, CDR2 SQIVND (reference sequence). Here the CDR3 reads CASSIVLGSQPQHF.

The chain joins TRBV19 to TRBJ2-3; TCRdb calls TRBD2, which cannot be checked without DNA. The CDR3 is 16 residues long. Germline V gene lookup returns CDR1 LNHDA and CDR2 SQIVND (reference sequence). The CDR3 sequence: CASSIASGGPSDTQYF. Full variable domain (rest looked up from reference TRBV19 and TRBJ2-3): DGGITQSPKYLFRKEGQNVTLSCEQNLNHDAMYWYRQDPGQGLRLIYYSQIVNDFQKGDIAEGYSVSREKKESFPLTVTSAQKNPTAFYLCASSIASGGPSDTQYFGPGTRLTVL.

The chain has TRBV7-9 and TRBJ2-5; absent DNA, TCRdb's TRBD1 call cannot be checked. In germline, CDR1 is SEHNR, CDR2 FQNEAQ (reference sequence). This CDR3 region has 16 residues. The CDR3 loop is CASSSPPTGTQETQYF.

The chain has TRBV2 and TRBJ1-1. This CDR3 has 12 residues. Germline V gene sequence: CDR1 SNHLY, CDR2 FYNNEI. The chain's CDR3 is CASRGVVTEAFF.

The chain uses TRBV10-3 and TRBJ2-7; TCRdb designates TRBD1, a call that cannot be tested without DNA. Looked up from germline, CDR1 is ENHRY and CDR2 is SYGVKD. The CDR3 consists of 14 residues. CDR3 loop: CAISETGVLNEQYF.